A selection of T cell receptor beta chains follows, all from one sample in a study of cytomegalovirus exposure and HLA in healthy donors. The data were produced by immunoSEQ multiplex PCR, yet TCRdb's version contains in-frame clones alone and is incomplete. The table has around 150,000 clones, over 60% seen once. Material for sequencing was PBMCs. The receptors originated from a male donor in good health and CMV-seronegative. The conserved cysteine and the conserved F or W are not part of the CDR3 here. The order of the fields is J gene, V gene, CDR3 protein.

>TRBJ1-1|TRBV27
ASSRRGNTEAF
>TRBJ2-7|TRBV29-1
SVEIWDRGYEQY
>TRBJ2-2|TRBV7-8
ASPSGASGSGTGELF
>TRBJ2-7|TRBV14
ASSYAPQGEAYEQY
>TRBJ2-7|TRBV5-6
ASSLVGSLGEQY
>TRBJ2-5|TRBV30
AWSVTSGKETQY
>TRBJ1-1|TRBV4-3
ASSQGSGFEAF
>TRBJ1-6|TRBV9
ASSVEPGSNSPLH
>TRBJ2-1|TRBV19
ASSIMAGVNNEQF
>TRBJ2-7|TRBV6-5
ASSLSGTGTYEQY